This T cell receptor beta chain was sequenced for a study of siplizumab effects on memory and regulatory T cells. The ends were cut back, 5 bases at V and 4 bases at J, with 26 bases in the middle. CDR1 and CDR2 (germline): SEHNR, FQNEAQ (reference sequence). The CDR3 covers 19 residues. The method was immunoSEQ multiplex PCR; TCRdb's version includes in-frame clones alone and lacks a portion of them. The table lists under 100,000 clones, over 90% of them singletons. This receptor was obtained from a human donor in good health. Sequencing was performed on non-Treg CD4+ T cells sorted from blood. The chain links TRBV7-9 to TRBJ1-4; a possible D gene is TRBD1 (6 bases). CDR3 sequence reads: CASSRGQQMATTSNEKLFF. CDR3 bases: TGTGCCAGCAGCCGTGGACAGCAGATGGCTACGACTAGTAATGAAAAACTGTTTTTT.